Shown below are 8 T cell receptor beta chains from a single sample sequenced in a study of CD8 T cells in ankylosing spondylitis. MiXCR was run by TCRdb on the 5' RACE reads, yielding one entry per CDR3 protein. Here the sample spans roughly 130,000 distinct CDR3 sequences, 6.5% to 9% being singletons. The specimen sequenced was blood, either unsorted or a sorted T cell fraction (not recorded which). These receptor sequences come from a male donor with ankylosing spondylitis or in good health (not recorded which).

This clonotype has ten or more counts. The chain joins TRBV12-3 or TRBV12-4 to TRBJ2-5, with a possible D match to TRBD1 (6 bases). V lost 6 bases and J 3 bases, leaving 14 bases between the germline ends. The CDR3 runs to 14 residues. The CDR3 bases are TGTGCCAGCAGAGACACTACAGGGAAAGAGACCCAGTACTTC. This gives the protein CASRDTTGKETQYF.

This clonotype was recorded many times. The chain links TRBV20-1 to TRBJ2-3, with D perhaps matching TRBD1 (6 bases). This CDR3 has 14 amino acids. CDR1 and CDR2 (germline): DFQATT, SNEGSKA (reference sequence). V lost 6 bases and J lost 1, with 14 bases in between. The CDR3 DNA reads TGCAGTGCCCCTATACAGGGCGGCACAGATACGCAGTATTTT. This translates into CSAPIQGGTDTQYF.

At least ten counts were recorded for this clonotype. The CDR3 region has the DNA TGTGCCAGCAGTGAGGGATCCTTCTCTGGGGCCAACGTCCTGACTTTC. It specifies CASSEGSFSGANVLTF. V and J are TRBV28 and TRBJ2-6; D might be TRBD2 (5 bases). CDR3 length: 16 residues. Germline V lookup: CDR1 MDHEN, CDR2 SYDVKM. Trimming pared 5 bases from V and 0 bases from J, leaving 11 bases between.

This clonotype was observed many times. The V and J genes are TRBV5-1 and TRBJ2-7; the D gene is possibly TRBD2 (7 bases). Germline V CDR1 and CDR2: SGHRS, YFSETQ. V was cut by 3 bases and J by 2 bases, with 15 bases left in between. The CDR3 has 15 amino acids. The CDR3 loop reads CASSSQEGGAYEQYF. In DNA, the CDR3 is TGCGCCAGCAGCTCTCAAGAGGGGGGGGCCTACGAGCAGTACTTC. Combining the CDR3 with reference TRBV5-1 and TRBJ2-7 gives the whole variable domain KAGVTQTPRYLIKTRGQQVTLSCSPISGHRSVSWYQQTPGQGLQFLFEYFSETQRNKGNFPGRFSGRQFSNSRSEMNVSTLELGDSALYLCASSSQEGGAYEQYFGPGTRLTVT.

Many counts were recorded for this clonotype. The CDR3 DNA reads as TGTGCCAGTGGACAGGACTTCTCCTACGAGCAGTACTTC. Amino acids: CASGQDFSYEQYF. This chain connects TRBV2 to TRBJ2-7, with 7 positions matching TRBD1. This CDR3 region has 13 residues. Germline CDR1 is SNHLY and CDR2 is FYNNEI. V trimming: 9 bases; J trimming: 0 bases; junction bases outside the gene matches: 5.

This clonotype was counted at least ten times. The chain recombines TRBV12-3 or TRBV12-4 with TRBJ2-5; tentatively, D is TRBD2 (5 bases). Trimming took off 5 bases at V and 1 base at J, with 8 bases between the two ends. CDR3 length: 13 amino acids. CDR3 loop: CASSRDSQETQYF. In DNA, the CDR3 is TGTGCCAGCAGTCGGGATAGCCAAGAGACCCAGTACTTC.

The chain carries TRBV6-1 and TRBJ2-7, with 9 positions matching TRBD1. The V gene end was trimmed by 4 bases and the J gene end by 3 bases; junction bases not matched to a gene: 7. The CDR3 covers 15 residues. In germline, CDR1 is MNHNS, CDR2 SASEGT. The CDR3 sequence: CASSALGGQGYEQYF. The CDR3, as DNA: TGTGCCAGCAGTGCTTTGGGGGGACAGGGCTACGAGCAGTACTTC.

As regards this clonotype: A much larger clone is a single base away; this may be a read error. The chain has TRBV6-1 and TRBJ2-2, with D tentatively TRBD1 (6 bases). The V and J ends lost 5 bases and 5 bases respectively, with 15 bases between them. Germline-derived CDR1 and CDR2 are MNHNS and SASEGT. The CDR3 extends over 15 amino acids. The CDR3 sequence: CASSLQGSGTGELFF. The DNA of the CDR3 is TGTGCCAGCAGTCTTCAGGGGTCTGGTACCGGGGAGCTGTTTTTT.